The sequence of this T cell receptor beta chain was determined in a study of blood T cells in healthy people across ages (dated by TCRdb to 2015 to 2017). General notes on the study: In model experiments, template switching captured about one uniquely barcoded TCR beta cDNA molecule for every two T cells. The study analyzed two additional independent replicas of 1 million unique cDNA reads from the same blood draw for two donors, one aged 18 to 30 and one aged 80 or older. Four age groups were formed from the donors: young (average roughly 15 years), middle-aged (approximately 42), aged (approximately 60) and long-lived (roughly 81). The study measured age-related changes in TCR beta repertoire diversity using deep sequencing normalized with unique cDNA molecular identifiers.

Systemically healthy Caucasian individuals from Russia, 39 in total and aged about 6 to 100 years, were included as donors. Approximately 9.3 milliliters of peripheral blood were collected from each donor into EDTA-treated Vacutainer tubes. PBMCs were isolated by Ficoll-Paque density-gradient centrifugation, with at least 6 million obtained per sample. Trizol reagent was used to extract total RNA from the PBMCs, yielding at least 5 micrograms per sample. Naive CD45RAhigh/CD27high T cell percentages were measured by flow cytometry on a PBMC aliquot from every donor. The germline V gene encodes CDR1 DFQATT and CDR2 SNEGSKA (reference sequence). Counted from cysteine to phenylalanine, this CDR3 has 17 amino acids. This entry keeps only the CDR3 DNA: 51 bases, framed from base 1. V sheds 0 bases and J sheds 4 bases, leaving 22 bases between their ends. Study-level results and caveats: Donor CMV infection status was unknown, potentially confounding age-related changes in expanded clonotypes. The percentage of naive T cells measured by flow cytometry correlated strongly with observed TCR beta diversity. Observed TCR beta diversity per million T cells fell roughly linearly with age, and a significant reduction was already apparent by age roughly 40. Estimates of total diversity based on one million sequenced T cells were regarded as lower bounds and as underestimates. Compared with the aged group, the long-lived group had more naive CD4+ T cells, fewer expanded clones and increased TCR diversity, suggesting age selection. Since profiling was done on bulk unsorted PBMCs, naive and antigen-experienced compartments could not be conclusively compared.

The protocol used for the library was 5' RACE. TCRdb names Illumina HiSeq 2500 as the instrument used. A second PCR of roughly 7 to 11 cycles was run with a J-beta primer mix and a sample-barcoded 5' primer. A unique molecular identifier was introduced onto each TCR beta cDNA molecule by a template-switch 5' adaptor carrying 12 random nucleotides. Each sample yielded at least 3 million CDR3-containing paired-end reads. First-strand cDNA was synthesized from all RNA with the Mint cDNA synthesis kit, primed by a TRBC-specific oligonucleotide. Following uracil-DNA glycosylase treatment, a first 18-cycle PCR with universal primers M1SS and BC2_uni_R was performed on all cDNA. The study's processing was this. Normalization of each sample was performed by random selection of 1 million high-quality reads, each carrying a distinct molecular identifier. Instead of being binned into consensus sequences, reads that shared molecular identifiers were thrown out. MiTCR, run with a Q25 quality threshold and the strictest error-elimination algorithm, handled CDR3 identification, clonotype clustering and error correction. A nonparametric unseen species model using Euler transformation provided a lower-bound estimate of total TCR beta diversity. TCRdb applied fastp at Q25 and MiXCR to the public reads, then kept only in-frame beta chains. Each record represents a unique CDR3 protein, reported with the most common genes and DNA among its rows. The V and J calls shown here were made by TCRdb, not taken from the authors' results. For this sample the table gives nearly 800,000 distinct CDR3 sequences, of which more than 20% were detected only once. 3.7% of the sample lies in the top ten.

In its sample, this clonotype was seen a few times. No cognate antigen has been identified for it. It has no much larger one-base neighbor in the sample; base qualities were not kept. The sample also formed part of further work on T cells of mothers and their children. The other study reports the following: The donors were nine systemically healthy Caucasian individuals, made up of three mothers and their six children. cDNA synthesis used all of the extracted RNA, with roughly 1.6 ug of RNA in each 15 ul reaction. Sample barcodes and 2-4 random nucleotides were added via the M1S primer in the second PCR. More than 8.5 million TCR beta CDR3 reads were obtained from each mother, and 2.5 million to 3.5 million reads were obtained from each child. TCR recombination output is similarly shaped by thymic selection in related and unrelated pairs, with a minor effect exerted by inherited differences. Related mother-child pairs always showed normalized repertoire overlap that was slightly higher than in unrelated mother-child pairs, though the difference was never significant. With a sensitivity of about 100 clones per million clonotypes, no persistent microchimeric T cell clones were detected. The study used deep NGS to compare TCR beta repertoires of mothers and children, seeking features distinguishing related mother-child pairs from unrelated individuals. Mothers averaged around 43 +/- 4 years of age and children averaged approximately 11 +/- 4 years. Libraries were sequenced on Illumina HiSeq 2000 with 100+100 nt paired-end reads after adapter ligation with NEBNext reagents. To avoid cross-contamination, the mother libraries and the child libraries were prepared a month apart and sequenced in separate runs. Between about 500,000 and 2,100,000 distinct TCR beta clonotypes were identified per donor. Naive TCR beta clonotypes were estimated from low-frequency clonotypes matched to each donor's FACS-determined naive share, without sorting.

The specimen was blood. The chain is made from TRBV20-1 and TRBJ2-7; a tentative D call is TRBD1 (5 bases match). The clonotype originates from a boy between 5 and 17 years old in good health. The bases read TGCAGTGCTAGAGATCTCTCTTCCTACAGGATAAAGTACGAGCAGTACTTC. This gives the protein CSARDLSSYRIKYEQYF.